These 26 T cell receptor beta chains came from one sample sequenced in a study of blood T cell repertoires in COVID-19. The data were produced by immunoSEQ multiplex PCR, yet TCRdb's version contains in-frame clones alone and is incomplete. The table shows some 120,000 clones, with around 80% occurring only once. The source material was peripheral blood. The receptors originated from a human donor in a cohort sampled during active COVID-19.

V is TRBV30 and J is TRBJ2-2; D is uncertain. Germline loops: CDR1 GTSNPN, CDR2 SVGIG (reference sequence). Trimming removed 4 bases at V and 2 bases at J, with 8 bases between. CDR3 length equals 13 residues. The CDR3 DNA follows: TGTGCCTGGACTACTACTAACACCGGGGAGCTGTTTTTT. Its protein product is CAWTTTNTGELFF. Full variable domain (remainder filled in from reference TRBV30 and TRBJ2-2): SQTIHQWPATLVQPVGSPLSLECTVEGTSNPNLYWYRQAAGRGLQLLFYSVGIGQISSEVPQNLSASRPQDRQFILSSKKLLLSDSGFYLCAWTTTNTGELFFGEGSRLTVL.

CDR3 coding DNA: TGTGCCAGCAGTGAAGAGGGACAAATACCGACAGATACGCAGTATTTT. Translated, it gives CASSEEGQIPTDTQYF. V gene TRBV2 combines with J gene TRBJ2-3, with D tentatively TRBD1 (6 bases). The V end was cut by 1 base, the J end by 3 bases, with 14 bases between. The germline V gene encodes CDR1 SNHLY and CDR2 FYNNEI. This CDR3 has 16 residues.

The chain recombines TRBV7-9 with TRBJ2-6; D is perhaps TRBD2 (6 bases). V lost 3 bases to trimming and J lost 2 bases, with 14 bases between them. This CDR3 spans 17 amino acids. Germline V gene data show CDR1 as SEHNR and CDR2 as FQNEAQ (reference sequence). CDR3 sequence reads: CASSFGGGKAGANVLTF. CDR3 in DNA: TGTGCCAGCAGCTTCGGGGGTGGGAAAGCTGGGGCCAACGTCCTGACTTTC.

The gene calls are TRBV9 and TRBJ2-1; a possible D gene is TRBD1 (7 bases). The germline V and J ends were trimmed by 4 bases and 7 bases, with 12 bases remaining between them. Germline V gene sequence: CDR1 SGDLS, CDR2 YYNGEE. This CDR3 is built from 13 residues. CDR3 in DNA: TGTGCCAGCAGCTTAGCAGGGGGGAATGAGCAGTTCTTC. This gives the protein CASSLAGGNEQFF.

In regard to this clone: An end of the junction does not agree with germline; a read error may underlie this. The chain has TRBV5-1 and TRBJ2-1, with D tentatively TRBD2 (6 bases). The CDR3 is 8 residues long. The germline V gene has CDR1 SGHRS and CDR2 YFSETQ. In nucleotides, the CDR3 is TGCGCCAGCGCTGGAGGGGTCTTC. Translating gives CASAGGVF.

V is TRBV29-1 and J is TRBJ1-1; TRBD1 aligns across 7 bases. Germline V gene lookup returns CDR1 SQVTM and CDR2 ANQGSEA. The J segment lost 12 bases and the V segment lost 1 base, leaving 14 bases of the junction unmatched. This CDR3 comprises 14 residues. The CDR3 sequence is CSVEVFRDRLITFF. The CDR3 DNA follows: TGCAGCGTTGAAGTTTTCCGGGACAGACTTATAACTTTCTTT.

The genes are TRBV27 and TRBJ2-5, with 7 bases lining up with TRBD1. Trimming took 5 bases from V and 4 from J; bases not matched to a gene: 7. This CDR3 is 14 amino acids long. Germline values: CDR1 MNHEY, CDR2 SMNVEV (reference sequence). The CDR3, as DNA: TGTGCCAGCAGTCCCTCCGGACAGGCAGAGACCCAGTACTTC. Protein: CASSPSGQAETQYF.

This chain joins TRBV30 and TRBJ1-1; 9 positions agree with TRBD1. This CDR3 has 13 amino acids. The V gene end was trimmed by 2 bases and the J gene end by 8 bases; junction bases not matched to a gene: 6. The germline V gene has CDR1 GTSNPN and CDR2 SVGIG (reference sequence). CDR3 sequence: CAWSTGGIMEAFF. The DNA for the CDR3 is TGTGCCTGGAGTACAGGGGGCATCATGGAAGCTTTCTTT.

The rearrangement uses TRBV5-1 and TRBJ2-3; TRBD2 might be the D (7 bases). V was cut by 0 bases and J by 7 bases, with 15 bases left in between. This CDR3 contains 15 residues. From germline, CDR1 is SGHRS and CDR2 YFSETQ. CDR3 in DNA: TGCGCCAGCAGCTTGGTTGCGGGGGCTATAAATACGCAGTATTTT. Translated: CASSLVAGAINTQYF. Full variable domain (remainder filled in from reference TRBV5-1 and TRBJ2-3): KAGVTQTPRYLIKTRGQQVTLSCSPISGHRSVSWYQQTPGQGLQFLFEYFSETQRNKGNFPGRFSGRQFSNSRSEMNVSTLELGDSALYLCASSLVAGAINTQYFGPGTRLTVL.

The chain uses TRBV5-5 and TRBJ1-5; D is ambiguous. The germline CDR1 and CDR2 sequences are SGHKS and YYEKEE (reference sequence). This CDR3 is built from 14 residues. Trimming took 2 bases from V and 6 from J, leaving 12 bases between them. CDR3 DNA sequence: TGTGCCAGCAGCTTCACGGGAGGCGGTCAGCCCCAGCATTTT. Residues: CASSFTGGGQPQHF.

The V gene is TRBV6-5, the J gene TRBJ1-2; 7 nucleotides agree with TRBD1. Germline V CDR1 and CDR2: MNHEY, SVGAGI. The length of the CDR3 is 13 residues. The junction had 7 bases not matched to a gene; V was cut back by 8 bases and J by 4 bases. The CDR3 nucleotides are TGTGCCAGCGTGGGGGACAGTCCCTATGGCTACACCTTC. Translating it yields CASVGDSPYGYTF.

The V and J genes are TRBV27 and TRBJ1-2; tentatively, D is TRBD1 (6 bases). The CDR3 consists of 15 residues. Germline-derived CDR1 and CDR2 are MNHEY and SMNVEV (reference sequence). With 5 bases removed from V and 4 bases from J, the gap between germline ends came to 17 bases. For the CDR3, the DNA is TGTGCCAGCAGTCCAAGTACAGGGACAACCTATGGCTACACCTTC. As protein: CASSPSTGTTYGYTF.

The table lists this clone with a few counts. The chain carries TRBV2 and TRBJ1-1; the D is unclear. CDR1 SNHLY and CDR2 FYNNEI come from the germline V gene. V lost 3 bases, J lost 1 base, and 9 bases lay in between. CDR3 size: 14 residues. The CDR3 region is CASSEVGSNTEAFF. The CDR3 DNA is TGTGCCAGCAGTGAGGTCGGGTCGAACACTGAAGCTTTCTTT.

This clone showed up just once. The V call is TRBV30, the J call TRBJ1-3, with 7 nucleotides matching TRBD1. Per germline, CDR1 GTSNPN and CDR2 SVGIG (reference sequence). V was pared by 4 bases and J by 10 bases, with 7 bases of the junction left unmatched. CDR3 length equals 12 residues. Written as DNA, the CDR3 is TGTGCCTGGAACGCACCGGGACAGACCATATATTTT. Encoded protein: CAWNAPGQTIYF.

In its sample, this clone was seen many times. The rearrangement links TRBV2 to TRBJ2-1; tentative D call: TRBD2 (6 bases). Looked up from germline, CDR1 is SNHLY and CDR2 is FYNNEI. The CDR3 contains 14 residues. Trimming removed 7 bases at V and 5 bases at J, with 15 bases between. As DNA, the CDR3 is TGTGCCAGCAAAGGAGGGACGGGGAACAATGAGCAGTTCTTC. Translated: CASKGGTGNNEQFF.

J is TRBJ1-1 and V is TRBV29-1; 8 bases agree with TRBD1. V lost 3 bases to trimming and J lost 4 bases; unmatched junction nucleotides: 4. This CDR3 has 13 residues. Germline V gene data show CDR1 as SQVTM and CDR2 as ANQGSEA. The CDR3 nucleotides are TGCAGCGTTGACAGGGGGCAGAGCACTGAAGCTTTCTTT. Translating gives CSVDRGQSTEAFF.

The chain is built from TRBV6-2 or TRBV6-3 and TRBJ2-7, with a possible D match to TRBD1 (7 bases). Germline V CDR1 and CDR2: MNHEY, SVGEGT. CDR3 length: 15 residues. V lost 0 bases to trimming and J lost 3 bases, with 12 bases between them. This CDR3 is CASSYSGGQLYEQYF. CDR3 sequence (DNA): TGTGCCAGCAGTTACTCCGGGGGACAGCTCTACGAGCAGTACTTC.

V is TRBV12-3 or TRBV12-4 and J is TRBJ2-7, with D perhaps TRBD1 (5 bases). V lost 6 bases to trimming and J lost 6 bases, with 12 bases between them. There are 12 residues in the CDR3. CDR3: CASRLDRLEQYF. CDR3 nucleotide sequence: TGTGCCAGCAGGCTTGACAGACTCGAGCAGTACTTC.

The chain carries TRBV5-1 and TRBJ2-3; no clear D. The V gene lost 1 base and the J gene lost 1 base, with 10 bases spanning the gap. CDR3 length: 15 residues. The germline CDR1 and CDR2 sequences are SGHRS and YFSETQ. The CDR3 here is CASSLTLDRTDTQYF. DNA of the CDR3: TGCGCCAGCAGCTTGACCCTAGACCGCACAGATACGCAGTATTTT. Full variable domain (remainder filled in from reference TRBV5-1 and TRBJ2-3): KAGVTQTPRYLIKTRGQQVTLSCSPISGHRSVSWYQQTPGQGLQFLFEYFSETQRNKGNFPGRFSGRQFSNSRSEMNVSTLELGDSALYLCASSLTLDRTDTQYFGPGTRLTVL.

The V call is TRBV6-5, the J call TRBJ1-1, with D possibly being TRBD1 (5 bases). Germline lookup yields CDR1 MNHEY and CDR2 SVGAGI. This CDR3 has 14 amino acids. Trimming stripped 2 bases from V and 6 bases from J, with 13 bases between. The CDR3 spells CASSYGAAGAEAFF. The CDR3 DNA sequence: TGTGCCAGCAGTTACGGGGCGGCGGGGGCTGAAGCTTTCTTT.

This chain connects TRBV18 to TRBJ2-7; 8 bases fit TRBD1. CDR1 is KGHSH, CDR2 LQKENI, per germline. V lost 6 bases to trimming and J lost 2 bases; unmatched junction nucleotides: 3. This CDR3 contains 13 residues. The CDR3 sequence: CASSRGQAYEQYF. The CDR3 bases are TGTGCCAGCTCCCGGGGACAGGCCTACGAGCAGTACTTC.

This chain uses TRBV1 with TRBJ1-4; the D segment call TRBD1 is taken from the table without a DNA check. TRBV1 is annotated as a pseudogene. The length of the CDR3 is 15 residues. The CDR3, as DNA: TGCACCAGCAGCCAAGGGCGACAGAATGGTGAAAAACTGTTTTTT. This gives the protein CTSSQGRQNGEKLFF.

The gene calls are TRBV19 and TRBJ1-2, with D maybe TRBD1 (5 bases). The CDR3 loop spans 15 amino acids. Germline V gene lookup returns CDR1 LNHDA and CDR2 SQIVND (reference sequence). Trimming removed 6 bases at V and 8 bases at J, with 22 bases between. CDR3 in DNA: TGTGCCAGTAGCACCAATGGACACCAAACTGGGGGCTACACCTTC. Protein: CASSTNGHQTGGYTF.

CDR3 region: CASSRGGQANTEAFF. CDR3 coding DNA: TGTGCCAGCAGCCGAGGAGGACAGGCGAACACTGAAGCTTTCTTT. This chain uses TRBV7-9 with TRBJ1-1; 7 bases map to TRBD1. V shed 5 bases and J 1 base; nucleotides not matched to a gene: 7. CDR1 and CDR2 (germline): SEHNR, FQNEAQ (reference sequence). The CDR3 extends over 15 amino acids.

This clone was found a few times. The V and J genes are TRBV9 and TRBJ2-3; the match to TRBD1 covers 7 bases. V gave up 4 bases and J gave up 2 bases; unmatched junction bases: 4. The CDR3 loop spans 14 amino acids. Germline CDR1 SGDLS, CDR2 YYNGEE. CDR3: CASSRGPLTDTQYF. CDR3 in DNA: TGTGCCAGCAGCAGGGGGCCCCTCACAGATACGCAGTATTTT.

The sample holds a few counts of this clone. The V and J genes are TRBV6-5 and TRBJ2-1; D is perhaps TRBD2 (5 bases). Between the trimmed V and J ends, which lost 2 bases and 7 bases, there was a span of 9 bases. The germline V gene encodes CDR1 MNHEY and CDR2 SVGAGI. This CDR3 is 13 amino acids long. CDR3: CASSYRPGNEQFF. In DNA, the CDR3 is TGTGCCAGCAGTTACCGACCGGGGAATGAGCAGTTCTTC.